This T cell receptor beta chain was captured in a study of shared clonotypes between healthy human individuals. Study-level points and caveats: In general, naive subsets displayed greater estimated richness than memory subsets did. Donor scarcity curtailed the genetic and exposure-history diversity represented herein. Clonotypes shared by all four sorted-subset donors had higher generation probabilities than non-shared clonotypes.

The data were produced by immunoSEQ multiplex PCR, yet TCRdb's version contains in-frame clones alone and is incomplete. Of approximately 2.5 million clones listed, 93% are singletons. The CDR3 sequence is 18 residues long. The germline gives CDR1 SGDLS, CDR2 YYNGEE. V lost 4 bases and J lost 2; bases outside the gene matches: 14. A word on this clone: The antigen is undetermined.

It was into CD45RA+ naive and CD45RA-negative memory subsets that the CD4+ cells were split. The TCR originated in a man younger than 30 in good health. Some clones in this sample may be carry-over from other donors' samples. J is TRBJ2-3 and V is TRBV9; 9 bases fit TRBD2. The specimen was naive CD4+ T cells from PBMCs. Described subset: CD45RA+ positively selected. This chain's CDR3 is CASSLRTSGSTPTDTQYF. The CDR3 region has the DNA TGTGCCAGCAGCCTACGAACTAGCGGGTCCACCCCCACAGATACGCAGTATTTT.